The entry that follows covers one T cell receptor beta chain sequence. In germline, CDR1 is MNHEY, CDR2 SVGAGI. V gave up 5 bases and J gave up 8 bases, with 10 bases separating them. CDR3 length: 12 amino acids. This specimen belongs to a study of shared clonotypes between healthy human individuals. The wider study: Three plates each covered CD4 naive and memory; CD8 naive two, CD8 memory one.

Evenly divided among several immunoSEQ plates was the genomic DNA of each subset. TCRdb's table, derived via immunoSEQ multiplex PCR, lists solely in-frame clones and lacks some. The sample yields 950,000 to 1,200,000 clones, approximately 80% seen once. V usage is TRBV6-5 and J usage is TRBJ2-1; D call uncertain. The TCR comes from a man aged 18-30 years in good health. Some clones in this sample may be carry-over from other donors' samples. Sequencing input: memory CD4+ T cells from PBMCs. Regarding subset: CD45RA-negative fraction. Here the CDR3 reads CASSEGSYEQFF. In nucleotides, the CDR3 is TGTGCCAGCAGTGAAGGTAGCTATGAGCAGTTCTTC.